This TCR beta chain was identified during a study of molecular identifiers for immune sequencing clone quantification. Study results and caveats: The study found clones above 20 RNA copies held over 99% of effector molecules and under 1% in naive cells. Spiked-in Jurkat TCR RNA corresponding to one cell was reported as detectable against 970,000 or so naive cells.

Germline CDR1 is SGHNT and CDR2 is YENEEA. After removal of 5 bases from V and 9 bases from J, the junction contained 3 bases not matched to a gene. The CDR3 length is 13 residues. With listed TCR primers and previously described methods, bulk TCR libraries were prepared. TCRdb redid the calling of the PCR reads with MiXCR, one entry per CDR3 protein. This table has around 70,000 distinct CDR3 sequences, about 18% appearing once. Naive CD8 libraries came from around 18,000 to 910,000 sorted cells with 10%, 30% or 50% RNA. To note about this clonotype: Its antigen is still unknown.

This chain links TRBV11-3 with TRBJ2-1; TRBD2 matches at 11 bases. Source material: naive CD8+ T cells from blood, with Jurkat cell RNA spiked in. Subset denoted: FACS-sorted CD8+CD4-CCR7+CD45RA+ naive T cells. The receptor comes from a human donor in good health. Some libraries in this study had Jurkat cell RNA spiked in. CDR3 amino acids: CASSTGTSGEQFF. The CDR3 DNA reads TGTGCCAGCAGCACCGGGACTAGCGGTGAGCAGTTCTTC.